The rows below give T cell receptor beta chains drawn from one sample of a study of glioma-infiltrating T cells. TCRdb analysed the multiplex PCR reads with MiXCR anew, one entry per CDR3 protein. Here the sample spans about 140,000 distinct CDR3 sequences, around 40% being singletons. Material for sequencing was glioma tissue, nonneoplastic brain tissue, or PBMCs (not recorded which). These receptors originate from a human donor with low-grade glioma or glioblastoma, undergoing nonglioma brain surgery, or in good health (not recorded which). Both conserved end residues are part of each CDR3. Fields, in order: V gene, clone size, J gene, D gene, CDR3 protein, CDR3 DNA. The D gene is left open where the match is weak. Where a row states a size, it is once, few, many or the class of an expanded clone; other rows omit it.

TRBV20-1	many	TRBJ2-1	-	CSVPPSNRPTMELRKFF	TGCAGTGTCCCCCCCTCCAACCGACCAACAATGGAGTTGCGGAAATTCTTC
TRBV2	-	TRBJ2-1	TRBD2	CASNWGGSGSSNEQFF	TGTGCCAGCAATTGGGGGGGGAGCGGGAGCAGTAATGAGCAGTTCTTC
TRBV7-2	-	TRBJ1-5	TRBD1	CASSLGTGVGQPQHF	TGTGCCAGCAGCTTAGGGACAGGGGTAGGGCAGCCCCAGCATTTT
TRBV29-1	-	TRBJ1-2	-	CSVESGQPNYGYTF	TGCAGCGTTGAATCTGGGCAGCCGAACTATGGCTACACCTTC
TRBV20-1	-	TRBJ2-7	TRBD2	CSAGGGLGEQYF	TGCAGTGCTGGGGGAGGGCTGGGCGAGCAGTACTTC
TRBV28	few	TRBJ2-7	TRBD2	CASGEGTSGNEQYF	TGTGCCAGCGGGGAGGGGACTAGCGGAAACGAGCAGTACTTC
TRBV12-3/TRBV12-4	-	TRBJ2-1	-	CASGGGGNEQFF	TGTGCCAGCGGGGGAGGGGGAAATGAGCAGTTCTTC
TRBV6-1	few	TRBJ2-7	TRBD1	CATTGTGTGVYEQYF	TGTGCCACCACAGGAACTGGGACAGGGGTCTACGAGCAGTACTTC
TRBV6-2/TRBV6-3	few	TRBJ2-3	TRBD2	CASSSPLAGGSTDTQYF	TGTGCCAGCAGTTCCCCGCTAGCGGGGGGGAGCACAGATACGCAGTATTTT
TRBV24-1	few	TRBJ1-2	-	CATQDRLYGYTF	TGTGCCACCCAAGACAGACTCTATGGCTACACCTTC
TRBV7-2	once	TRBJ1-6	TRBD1	CASSLGAGHFTGDSPLHF	TGTGCCAGCAGCTTAGGCGCGGGTCACTTTACAGGGGATTCACCCCTCCACTTT
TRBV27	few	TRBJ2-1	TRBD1	CASSLKVPGQGDYEQFF	TGTGCCAGCAGTTTAAAGGTACCGGGACAGGGTGATTACGAGCAGTTCTTC
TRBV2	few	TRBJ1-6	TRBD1	CASTLGQGLDSPLHF	TGTGCCAGCACCCTAGGACAGGGTCTGGATTCACCCCTCCACTTT
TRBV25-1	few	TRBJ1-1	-	CASSGGHQNTEAFF	TGTGCCAGCAGTGGGGGACACCAGAACACTGAAGCTTTCTTT
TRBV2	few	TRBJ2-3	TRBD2	CASSETGGNTDTQYF	TGTGCCAGCAGTGAAACCGGGGGGAACACAGATACGCAGTATTTT
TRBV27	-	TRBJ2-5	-	CASSLSYLGDETQYF	TGTGCCAGCAGTTTATCTTATTTGGGGGACGAGACCCAGTACTTC
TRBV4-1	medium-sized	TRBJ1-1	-	CASSQDTPKAFF	TGCGCCAGCAGCCAAGATACTCCTAAAGCTTTCTTT
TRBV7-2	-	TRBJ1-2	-	CASSLGITNGYTF	TGTGCCAGCAGCTTAGGGATAACGAATGGCTACACCTTC
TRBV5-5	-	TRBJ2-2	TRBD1	CASSLGQGVIAGELFF	TGTGCCAGCAGCTTGGGACAGGGGGTCATCGCCGGGGAGCTGTTTTTT
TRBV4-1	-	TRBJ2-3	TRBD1	CASSRQGPTTDTQYF	TGTGCCAGCAGCAGACAGGGGCCTACCACAGATACGCAGTATTTT
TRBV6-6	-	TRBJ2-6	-	CASTDQYASSGANVLTF	TGTGCCAGCACCGACCAATACGCAAGCTCTGGGGCCAACGTCCTGACTTTC
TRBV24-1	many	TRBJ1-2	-	CATSDLRRYTF	TGTGCCACCAGTGATTTGCGCCGCTACACCTTC
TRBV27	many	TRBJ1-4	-	CASSGDWGEKLFF	TGTGCCAGCAGTGGGGACTGGGGTGAAAAACTGTTTTTT
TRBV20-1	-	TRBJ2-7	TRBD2	CSASRLAGGRSGGEQYF	TGCAGTGCTAGTAGACTAGCGGGAGGGAGGTCGGGGGGCGAGCAGTACTTC
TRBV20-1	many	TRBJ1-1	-	CSARKGHTEAFF	TGCAGTGCGCGCAAGGGGCACACTGAAGCTTTCTTT
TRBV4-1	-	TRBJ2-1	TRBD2	CASSQFEVAGAGSYNEQFF	TGCGCCAGCAGCCAGTTTGAAGTAGCGGGGGCCGGGTCCTACAATGAGCAGTTCTTC
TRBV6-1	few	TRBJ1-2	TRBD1	CASSEGGRGFYGYTF	TGTGCCAGCAGTGAAGGAGGCAGGGGGTTCTATGGCTACACCTTC
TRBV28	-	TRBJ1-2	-	CASSTPGGLTGYTF	TGTGCCAGCAGTACCCCGGGGGGACTGACTGGCTACACCTTC
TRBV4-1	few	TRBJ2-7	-	CASSQVAHSGEQYF	TGCGCCAGCAGCCAAGTTGCGCACTCAGGCGAGCAGTACTTC
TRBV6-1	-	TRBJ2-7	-	CASSGLSYEQYF	TGTGCCAGCAGTGGACTATCCTACGAGCAGTACTTC
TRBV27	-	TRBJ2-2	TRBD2	CASSLRAGVPGELFF	TGTGCCAGCAGTTTAAGAGCGGGAGTACCCGGGGAGCTGTTTTTT
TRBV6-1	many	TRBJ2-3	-	CASSEAGDTQYF	TGTGCCAGCAGTGAAGCTGGGGATACGCAGTATTTT
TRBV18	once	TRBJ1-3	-	CASSPVGNRIGGTIYF	TGTGCCAGCTCACCAGTCGGTAACAGGATCGGTGGCACCATATATTTT
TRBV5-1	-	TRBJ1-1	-	CASSPGPMNTEAFF	TGCGCCAGCAGCCCGGGTCCAATGAACACTGAAGCTTTCTTT
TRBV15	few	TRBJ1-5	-	CATSRDRNSPNQPQHF	TGTGCCACCAGCAGAGATAGGAATTCCCCTAATCAGCCCCAGCATTTT
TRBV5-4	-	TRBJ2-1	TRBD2	CASSQEASGSSYNEQFF	TGCGCCAGCAGCCAAGAGGCTAGCGGAAGCTCCTACAATGAGCAGTTCTTC
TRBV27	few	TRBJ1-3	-	CASMSGSGNTIYF	TGTGCCAGCATGTCGGGCTCTGGAAACACCATATATTTT
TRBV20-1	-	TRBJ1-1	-	CSAPLGQLNTEAFF	TGCAGTGCCCCCCTCGGGCAGCTGAACACTGAAGCTTTCTTT
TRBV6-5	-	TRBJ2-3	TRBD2	CANSEGTTHTDTQYF	TGTGCCAACAGTGAGGGGACTACCCACACAGATACGCAGTATTTT
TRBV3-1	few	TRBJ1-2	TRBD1	CASSTRQGARDYGYTF	TGTGCCAGCAGCACTCGACAGGGGGCGCGGGACTATGGCTACACCTTC
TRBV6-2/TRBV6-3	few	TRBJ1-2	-	CASSYSVENYGYTF	TGTGCCAGCAGTTATTCTGTTGAGAACTATGGCTACACCTTC
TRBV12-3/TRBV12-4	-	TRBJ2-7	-	CASSLSSTEQYF	TGTGCCAGCAGTTTATCCTCCACCGAGCAGTACTTC
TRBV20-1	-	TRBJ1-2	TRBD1	CSARDGTGYGYTF	TGCAGTGCTAGAGACGGGACAGGCTATGGCTACACCTTC
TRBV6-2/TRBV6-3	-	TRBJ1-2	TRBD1	CASRQGSYGYTF	TGTGCCAGCCGACAGGGGAGCTATGGCTACACCTTC
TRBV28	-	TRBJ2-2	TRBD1	CASSSTTGGVDTGELFF	TGTGCCAGCAGTTCCACCACAGGGGGCGTCGACACCGGGGAGCTGTTTTTT
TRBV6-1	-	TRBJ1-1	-	CASTSTIPEAFF	TGTGCCAGCACCTCAACTATACCTGAAGCTTTCTTT
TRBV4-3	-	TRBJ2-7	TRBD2	CASSQLAGGYEQYF	TGCGCCAGCAGCCAACTAGCGGGAGGGTACGAGCAGTACTTC